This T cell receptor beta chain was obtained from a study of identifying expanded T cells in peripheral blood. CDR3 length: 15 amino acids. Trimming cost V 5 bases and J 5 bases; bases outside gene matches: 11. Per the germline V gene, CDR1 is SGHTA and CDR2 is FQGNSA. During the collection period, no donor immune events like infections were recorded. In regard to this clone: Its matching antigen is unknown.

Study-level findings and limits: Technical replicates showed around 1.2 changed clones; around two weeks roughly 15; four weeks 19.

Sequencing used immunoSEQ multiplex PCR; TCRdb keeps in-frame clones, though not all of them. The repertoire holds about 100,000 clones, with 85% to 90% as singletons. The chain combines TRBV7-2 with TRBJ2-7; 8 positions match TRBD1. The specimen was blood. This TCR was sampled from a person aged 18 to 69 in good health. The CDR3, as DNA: TGTGCCAGCAGCCCCCCGACGACAGGGGCCCACGAGCAGTACTTC. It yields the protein CASSPPTTGAHEQYF.